These T cell receptor beta chains were read from a single sample in a study of cytomegalovirus exposure and HLA in healthy donors. The table came from immunoSEQ multiplex PCR; TCRdb's copy has only in-frame clones and leaves some out. The data contain under 150,000 clones, roughly 80% of them seen just once; the ten biggest clones take up 1% to 1.5%. The specimen sequenced was PBMCs. Every receptor here comes from a man between 50 and 59 years old in good health and CMV-seronegative. CDR3s include the opening cysteine and the closing phenylalanine or tryptophan. The D gene is left open where the match is weak. Rows may omit the clone size; those that give it use once, few, many or a size class.

TRBV19,TRBJ2-1,NA,TRBD2,CASSAGGVGNEQFF,TGTGCCAGTAGTGCGGGAGGGGTGGGAAATGAGCAGTTCTTC
TRBV28,TRBJ2-6,once,NA,CASSTGTSGANVLTF,TGTGCCAGCAGTACAGGGACCTCTGGGGCCAACGTCCTGACTTTC
TRBV29-1,TRBJ2-5,NA,TRBD2,CSVLAGQETQYF,TGCAGCGTGCTAGCGGGCCAAGAGACCCAGTACTTC
TRBV10-3,TRBJ1-5,NA,TRBD1,CAISEVDRGGRYSNQPQHF,TGTGCCATCAGTGAGGTGGACAGGGGGGGTAGGTATAGCAATCAGCCCCAGCATTTT
TRBV2,TRBJ1-5,NA,NA,CASSEIAGGQPQHF,TGTGCCAGCAGTGAAATTGCGGGTGGACAGCCCCAGCATTTT
TRBV11-2,TRBJ2-4,NA,NA,CASSLGRGKNIQYF,TGTGCCAGCAGCTTGGGTAGGGGCAAAAACATTCAGTACTTC
TRBV13,TRBJ2-3,NA,TRBD2,CASSLEGLAGGRTDTQYF,TGTGCCAGCAGCTTGGAGGGACTAGCGGGAGGACGCACAGATACGCAGTATTTT
TRBV2,TRBJ2-5,NA,TRBD2,CASSAYSGVEETQYF,TGTGCCAGCAGTGCATATAGCGGGGTCGAAGAGACCCAGTACTTC
TRBV7-9,TRBJ1-1,NA,NA,CSSSLGLAEAFF,TGTTCCAGCAGCTTAGGGTTAGCTGAAGCTTTCTTT
TRBV10-3,TRBJ2-7,NA,TRBD1,CAIRQQGSSSYEQYF,TGTGCCATCAGACAACAGGGGTCCTCCTCCTACGAGCAGTACTTC
TRBV25-1,TRBJ2-1,NA,TRBD2,CASTPSGSSYNEQFF,TGTGCCAGCACTCCCAGCGGGAGCTCCTACAATGAGCAGTTCTTC
TRBV30,TRBJ1-5,NA,NA,CAWSPGALRNQPQHF,TGTGCCTGGAGTCCAGGGGCGTTGCGCAATCAGCCCCAGCATTTT
TRBV18,TRBJ2-5,NA,NA,CASSPADGGKETQYF,TGTGCCAGCTCACCCGCGGACGGGGGAAAAGAGACCCAGTACTTC
TRBV5-1,TRBJ1-2,few,NA,CASSLWGEGNYGYTF,TGCGCCAGCAGCTTGTGGGGCGAAGGGAACTATGGCTACACCTTC
TRBV28,TRBJ2-7,NA,TRBD2,CASTGLAGYPYEQYF,TGTGCCAGCACCGGACTAGCGGGTTACCCCTACGAGCAGTACTTC
TRBV7-2,TRBJ2-2,NA,NA,CASSLGLTNTGELFF,TGTGCCAGCAGCTTAGGGCTGACGAACACCGGGGAGCTGTTTTTT
TRBV5-4,TRBJ2-5,NA,TRBD1,CASSLVTGGGETQYF,TGTGCCAGCAGCTTGGTAACAGGGGGCGGGGAGACCCAGTACTTC
TRBV14,TRBJ2-4,NA,NA,CASSQGRNIQYF,TGTGCCAGCAGCCAAGGTAGAAACATTCAGTACTTC
TRBV5-1,TRBJ2-1,NA,TRBD2,CASSLARTSGDNEQFF,TGCGCCAGCAGCTTGGCTAGGACTAGCGGGGACAATGAGCAGTTCTTC
TRBV7-8,TRBJ2-7,NA,TRBD1,CASSFTDRGVYEQYF,TGTGCCAGCAGCTTTACGGACAGGGGCGTCTACGAGCAGTACTTC
TRBV4-1,TRBJ1-5,NA,NA,CASSQPFRDSNQPQHF,TGCGCCAGCAGCCAGCCGTTTCGGGATAGCAATCAGCCCCAGCATTTT
TRBV5-1,TRBJ2-5,NA,NA,CASSAQETQYF,TGCGCCAGCAGCGCGCAAGAGACCCAGTACTTC
TRBV5-1,TRBJ1-4,NA,NA,CASSRGGGEKLFF,TGCGCCAGCAGCCGGGGGGGTGGCGAAAAACTGTTTTTT